The 8 T cell receptor beta chains listed next were all sequenced from one sample in a study of OX40 agonist ivuxolimab in advanced cancers. The data were produced by immunoSEQ multiplex PCR, yet TCRdb's version contains in-frame clones alone and is incomplete. The sample has 99,000 or so clones, approximately 93% seen once. The sample in question was CD4+ or CD8+ T cells sorted from blood, obtained in a trial of the OX40 agonist ivuxolimab. The receptor set was obtained from an adult with an advanced solid tumor such as melanoma, head and neck, liver or kidney cancer.

The chain combines TRBV23-1 with TRBJ2-1; 10 bases fit TRBD2. TRBV23-1 is known as an ORF, though its function is uncertain. The length of the CDR3 is 24 residues. Trimming took 1 base from V and 1 from J; bases not matched to a gene: 25. For the CDR3, the DNA is TGCGCCAGCAGTCAATTTACCCCTATTACGGAGCGGGGGGGCCTAGGCGGTTCCTACAATGAGCAGTTCTTC. As protein: CASSQFTPITERGGLGGSYNEQFF.

The V call is TRBV6-5, the J call TRBJ1-3, with TRBD1 identical over 7 bases. Germline V lookup: CDR1 MNHEY, CDR2 SVGAGI. The V and J ends lost 2 bases and 2 bases, in that order; junction bases with no gene match: 3. The CDR3 is 15 residues long. The CDR3 nucleotides are TGTGCCAGCAGTTACCGACAGGGTACTGGAAACACCATATATTTT. Protein product: CASSYRQGTGNTIYF.

The chain has TRBV18 and TRBJ2-7, with TRBD1 matching over 7 bases. The CDR3 is 15 amino acids. V gave up 5 bases and J gave up 2 bases; unmatched junction bases: 9. Germline V gene lookup returns CDR1 KGHSH and CDR2 LQKENI. The CDR3 nucleotides read TGTGCCAGCTCAGCCTCTTCGGGACAGACCTACGAGCAGTACTTC. Amino acid sequence: CASSASSGQTYEQYF. The variable domain in full, with the rest retrieved from reference TRBV18 and TRBJ2-7, is NAGVMQNPRHLVRRRGQEARLRCSPMKGHSHVYWYRQLPEEGLKFMVYLQKENIIDESGMPKERFSAEFPKEGPSILRIQQVVRGDSAAYFCASSASSGQTYEQYFGPGTRLTVT.

This rearrangement joins TRBV5-6 to TRBJ1-2; a possible D gene is TRBD1 (5 bases). Trimming removed 4 bases from V and 4 bases from J, with 11 bases in between. The germline V gene encodes CDR1 SGHDT and CDR2 YYEEEE. This CDR3 is 13 amino acids long. CDR3 region: CASSQAGPYGYTF. The CDR3 DNA reads as TGTGCCAGCAGCCAGGCAGGGCCCTATGGCTACACCTTC.

This chain links TRBV19 with TRBJ2-7; 7 nucleotides agree with TRBD1. J gave up 2 bases and V 4 bases, and 8 bases lay outside the gene matches. CDR3 length equals 15 residues. CDR1 and CDR2 from the germline V gene are LNHDA and SQIVND (reference sequence). DNA of the CDR3: TGTGCCAGTAGTACTCTCGACAGGGACCCCTACGAGCAGTACTTC. This encodes CASSTLDRDPYEQYF.

This chain joins TRBV10-3 and TRBJ2-3; 9 bases map to TRBD2. V trimming: 6 bases; J trimming: 1 base; junction bases outside the gene matches: 20. The CDR3 consists of 20 residues. The germline gives CDR1 ENHRY, CDR2 SYGVKD. CDR3 bases: TGTGCCATCAGCGGGAGCGGGCAAGCGGGAGGACCAATACGCACAGATACGCAGTATTTT. The encoded protein is CAISGSGQAGGPIRTDTQYF.

This sequence joins TRBV6-5 and TRBJ1-1; D is perhaps TRBD1 (6 bases). Germline values: CDR1 MNHEY, CDR2 SVGAGI. Trimming removed 5 bases at V and 4 bases at J, with 14 bases between. The CDR3 has 14 amino acids. The CDR3 protein is CASSQGGSGTEAFF. DNA of the CDR3: TGTGCCAGCAGTCAAGGGGGGTCAGGCACTGAAGCTTTCTTT.

The chain carries TRBV7-6 and TRBJ2-1; weak D call: TRBD2 (5 bases). CDR1 SGHVS and CDR2 FNYEAQ come from the germline V gene. This CDR3 has 14 residues. Trimming removed 0 bases from V and 9 bases from J, with 12 bases in between. CDR3 bases: TGTGCCAGCAGCTTAGCTCCCGGAGGAAGTGAGCAGTTCTTC. Translating gives CASSLAPGGSEQFF.